This T cell receptor beta chain is from a study of PD-1 blockade in classical Hodgkin lymphoma. Whole-study findings and limits: Before treatment, TCR diversity in newly diagnosed patients was reportedly lower than in healthy donors.

Notes on this clone: Its antigen is not known. This sample also contains other DNA sequences that code for the same CDR3.

Autologous stem cell transplantation was followed by relapse in every patient, and brentuximab vedotin exposure varied. Purified CD4+ T cells were obtained from thawed PBMCs through magnetic negative selection. Using immunoSEQ multiplex PCR, the repertoire was profiled, and TCRdb retains in-frame clones only, with some absent. This table holds thousands of clones, 60% to 80% found once. Germline V gene sequence: CDR1 SGHRS, CDR2 YFSETQ. CDR3 length equals 12 residues. With 0 bases removed from V and 8 bases from J, the gap between germline ends came to 6 bases. The clonotype was recovered from a human donor with classical Hodgkin lymphoma. The sample was CD4+ T cells from blood, taken at baseline. The chain links TRBV5-1 to TRBJ2-1; D is uncertain. The CDR3 is CASSLAGHEQFF. CDR3 bases: TGCGCCAGCAGCTTGGCCGGACATGAGCAGTTCTTC.